This T cell receptor (beta chain) derives from a study of T cell repertoires in ileal Crohn's disease. Regarding the study as a whole: Sorted CD8 T cells held more high-frequency clones than CD4.

The CDR3 runs 17 residues. With 2 bases removed from V and 1 base from J, the gap between germline ends came to 14 bases. Germline V CDR1 and CDR2: ENHRY, SYGVKD. This clone has only one observation. Its antigen is not identified. Using immunoSEQ multiplex PCR, the repertoire was profiled, and TCRdb retains in-frame clones only, with some absent. Of roughly 15,000 clones in the sample, 80% were seen once. The chain has TRBV10-3 and TRBJ1-4, with D perhaps TRBD1 (6 bases). Sequencing input: ileal tissue. The clonotype comes from an adult with Crohn's disease. The CDR3 bases are TGTGCCATCAGTGAGGGGCGGGGGCGCAGAACTAATGAAAAACTGTTTTTT. Translation: CAISEGRGRRTNEKLFF.